This entry lists 25 T cell receptor beta chains sequenced from one sample in a study of T cell responses to AZD1222 COVID-19 vaccine. Profiling relied on immunoSEQ multiplex PCR, and the TCRdb table lists in-frame clones only, not all of them. The data hold fewer than 150,000 clones, with about 90% observed a single time. This material consisted of peripheral blood, taken 28 days after the second AZD1222 dose. All receptors come from an adult who received the AZD1222 COVID-19 vaccine.

V gene TRBV6-5 combines with J gene TRBJ1-1; possible D gene TRBD1, 5 bases. The CDR3 sequence is 13 residues long. V dropped 7 bases and J dropped 1 base, with 10 bases sitting between them. The germline CDR1 and CDR2 sequences are MNHEY and SVGAGI. The CDR3 DNA reads as TGTGCCAGCACACAACAGGAGAACACTGAAGCTTTCTTT. Its translation: CASTQQENTEAFF.

The chain uses TRBV28 and TRBJ1-2, with a tentative D call TRBD1 (5 bases). Trimming cost V 7 bases and J 6 bases, with 15 bases left between them. The CDR3 runs 13 residues. CDR1 and CDR2 (germline): MDHEN, SYDVKM. CDR3 region: CASTTQGVHGYTF. In nucleotides, the CDR3 is TGTGCCAGCACTACTCAGGGAGTACATGGCTACACCTTC.

The V call is TRBV27, the J call TRBJ1-2; no reliable D call. V was shortened by 2 bases and J by 8 bases, with 12 bases between the two germline ends. The CDR3 length is 13 residues. Per the germline V gene, CDR1 is MNHEY and CDR2 is SMNVEV (reference sequence). The CDR3 is CASSLKSFWGYTF. The CDR3 coding sequence is TGTGCCAGCAGTTTAAAGTCCTTCTGGGGCTACACCTTC.

This clone was detected only once. The chain couples TRBV5-1 to TRBJ2-1; possible D gene TRBD2, 6 bases. V was pared by 0 bases and J by 3 bases, with 13 bases between. The CDR3 spans 16 residues. In germline, CDR1 is SGHRS, CDR2 YFSETQ. CDR3 coding DNA: TGCGCCAGCAGCTTGGGGTTAGCGGAAGACTACAATGAGCAGTTCTTC. This encodes CASSLGLAEDYNEQFF.

The sample holds one count of this clone. J is TRBJ2-5 and V is TRBV5-4; D may be TRBD2 (7 bases). V dropped 4 bases and J dropped 4 bases, with 20 bases sitting between them. The CDR3 extends over 16 amino acids. Germline CDR1 SGHNT, CDR2 YYREEE (reference sequence). In DNA, the CDR3 is TGTGCCAGCAGCCAAGGGGGGGGACGGTTAGGAGAGACCCAGTACTTC. Translated, it gives CASSQGGGRLGETQYF.

CDR3: CASSLVATGELFF. Written as DNA, the CDR3 is TGTGCCAGCAGCTTGGTCGCGACCGGGGAGCTGTTTTTT. V usage is TRBV5-6 and J usage is TRBJ2-2; D not resolved. V was clipped by 0 bases and J by 5 bases, with 5 bases between them. Germline V lookup: CDR1 SGHDT, CDR2 YYEEEE. CDR3 length: 13 residues.

The V call is TRBV5-4, the J call TRBJ1-1; no firm D call. The V gene's germline CDR1 is SGHNT and CDR2 YYREEE (reference sequence). There are 13 residues in the CDR3. The V and J ends lost 7 bases and 1 base respectively, with 11 bases between them. The DNA for the CDR3 is TGTGCCAGCGCCCGAGGGCCGAACACTGAAGCTTTCTTT. This codes for CASARGPNTEAFF.

The chain recombines TRBV27 with TRBJ1-4; D gene uncertain. In germline, CDR1 is MNHEY, CDR2 SMNVEV (reference sequence). The CDR3 runs 15 residues. V was clipped by 6 bases and J by 5 bases, with 16 bases between them. CDR3 in amino acids: CASRPSDAGNEKLFF. DNA for the CDR3: TGTGCCAGCAGACCCTCGGACGCTGGGAATGAAAAACTGTTTTTT.

The chain has TRBV28 and TRBJ2-7; TRBD2 matches 8 bases. Germline CDR1 reads MDHEN; CDR2 reads SYDVKM. This CDR3 is built from 14 residues. V shed 5 bases and J 2 bases; nucleotides not matched to a gene: 5. The CDR3 region has the DNA TGTGCCAGCAGTCTGGGACTAGGGGCCTACGAGCAGTACGTC. It yields the protein CASSLGLGAYEQYV.

The chain uses TRBV21-1 and TRBJ2-2; the listed D gene, TRBD1, was not tested against the DNA. TRBV21-1 is listed as a pseudogene. The CDR3 consists of 14 residues. Written as DNA, the CDR3 is TGTGCCAGCAGCAACAGGGAGAACACCGGGGAGCTGTTTTTT. It yields the protein CASSNRENTGELFF.

The chain recombines TRBV4-1 with TRBJ1-4; 10 nucleotides agree with TRBD1. Trimming at V came to 0 bases and at J to 14 bases, leaving 12 bases not matched to a gene. Germline CDR1 is MGHRA and CDR2 is YSYEKL. CDR3 length equals 16 residues. The CDR3 loop is CASSQEDRTGGGLLFF. CDR3 bases: TGCGCCAGCAGCCAAGAAGACCGGACAGGGGGTGGACTGCTGTTTTTT.

The rearrangement joins TRBV6-5 to TRBJ2-4; possibly TRBD2 for D (6 bases). CDR3 length: 14 amino acids. Germline CDR1 MNHEY, CDR2 SVGAGI. Deletions cut 2 bases from V and 16 bases from J, with 21 bases between. The CDR3 loop reads CASSYEVGEARLYF. The CDR3 DNA reads TGTGCCAGCAGTTACGAGGTGGGGGAGGCCCGACTTTACTTC.

The chain carries TRBV30 and TRBJ2-4; TRBD1 is a possible D gene (6 bases). This CDR3 has 13 amino acids. V lost 0 bases to trimming and J lost 9 bases, with 12 bases between them. Germline V gives CDR1 GTSNPN, CDR2 SVGIG (reference sequence). In DNA form, the CDR3 reads TGTGCCTGGAGTGTAAGGGACAAGAGCATTCAGTACTTC. It yields the protein CAWSVRDKSIQYF.

The J gene is TRBJ1-2, the V gene TRBV7-9; D remains unclear. The CDR3 covers 15 residues. The V end was cut by 0 bases, the J end by 8 bases, with 16 bases between. Germline lookup yields CDR1 SEHNR and CDR2 FQNEAQ (reference sequence). The CDR3 DNA reads as TGTGCCAGCAGCTTAGCCTACAGTGGGATAGGGGGCTACACCTTC. Its translation is CASSLAYSGIGGYTF.

The rearrangement uses TRBV7-8 and TRBJ1-5, with D possibly TRBD1 on 6 matching bases. In germline, CDR1 is SGHVS, CDR2 FQNEAQ. The CDR3 consists of 14 residues. Trimming stripped 5 bases from V and 4 bases from J, with 12 bases between. The CDR3 here is CASSPWDTNQPQHF. The DNA for the CDR3 is TGTGCCAGCAGCCCATGGGACACAAATCAGCCCCAGCATTTT.

This clone was seen a single time. This sequence joins TRBV28 and TRBJ2-5, with no clear D. This CDR3 comprises 14 residues. Between the trimmed V and J ends, which lost 5 bases and 1 base, there was a span of 11 bases. Germline assignment: CDR1 MDHEN and CDR2 SYDVKM. CDR3 amino acids: CASSQDLLQETQYF. DNA for the CDR3: TGTGCCAGCAGTCAGGACCTACTCCAAGAGACCCAGTACTTC.

The chain uses TRBV29-1 and TRBJ2-6, with D uncertain. This CDR3 region has 15 residues. Germline CDR1 is SQVTM and CDR2 is ANQGSEA. Between the trimmed V and J ends, which lost 4 bases and 4 bases, there was a span of 14 bases. The CDR3: CSVGVNFPGANVLTF. CDR3 in DNA: TGCAGCGTTGGGGTAAATTTTCCCGGGGCCAACGTCCTGACTTTC.

This clone was picked up a small number of times. The chain is built from TRBV2 and TRBJ1-4; tentatively, D is TRBD1 (5 bases). Germline V gene data show CDR1 as SNHLY and CDR2 as FYNNEI. The CDR3 loop spans 13 amino acids. The germline V and J ends were trimmed by 6 bases and 8 bases, with 13 bases remaining between them. CDR3 bases: TGTGCCAGCAGCGTTACAGGAGACGAAAAACTGTTTTTT. Translated: CASSVTGDEKLFF.

The chain uses TRBV18 and TRBJ1-3; D call uncertain. CDR1 KGHSH and CDR2 LQKENI come from the germline V gene. The CDR3 is 15 residues long. Trimming took 2 bases from V and 0 from J, leaving 8 bases between them. In DNA form, the CDR3 reads TGTGCCAGCTCACCAGGCCGAAGCTCTGGAAACACCATATATTTT. Its translation is CASSPGRSSGNTIYF.

The rearrangement links TRBV19 to TRBJ1-6; D may be TRBD1 (5 bases). V shed 8 bases and J shed 8 bases, with 19 bases lying between them. The CDR3 length is 15 residues. Germline V CDR1 and CDR2: LNHDA, SQIVND (reference sequence). In DNA form, the CDR3 reads TGTGCCAGTTTTGGGAGGGGCGCGGTGGATTCACCCCTCCACTTT. The encoded protein is CASFGRGAVDSPLHF. The whole variable domain, remainder taken from reference TRBV19 and TRBJ1-6, is DGGITQSPKYLFRKEGQNVTLSCEQNLNHDAMYWYRQDPGQGLRLIYYSQIVNDFQKGDIAEGYSVSREKKESFPLTVTSAQKNPTAFYLCASFGRGAVDSPLHFGNGTRLTVT.

J is TRBJ1-2 and V is TRBV7-8, with D unclear. Germline values: CDR1 SGHVS, CDR2 FQNEAQ. V dropped 1 base and J dropped 3 bases, with 9 bases sitting between them. The CDR3 length is 14 residues. The CDR3 reads CASSLESGHYGYTF. CDR3 DNA: TGTGCCAGCAGCTTAGAGTCAGGCCACTATGGCTACACCTTC. The complete variable domain, with remaining parts taken from reference TRBV7-8 and TRBJ1-2, reads GAGVSQSPRYKVAKRGQDVALRCDPISGHVSLFWYQQALGQGPEFLTYFQNEAQLDKSGLPSDRFFAERPEGSVSTLKIQRTQQEDSAVYLCASSLESGHYGYTFGSGTRLTVV.

The chain is built from TRBV11-2 and TRBJ2-7, with 14 positions matching TRBD2. Unmatched junction bases numbered 9, after V lost 2 bases and J lost 3 bases. Germline V gives CDR1 SGHAT, CDR2 FQNNGV. There are 18 residues in the CDR3. In nucleotides, the CDR3 is TGTGCCAGCAGCTTAACTGACGGGACTAGCGGGAGTTTCTACGAGCAGTACTTC. Residues: CASSLTDGTSGSFYEQYF.

This clone was seen only once. This sequence joins TRBV6-5 and TRBJ1-4; D might be TRBD1 (5 bases). The V and J ends lost 6 bases and 8 bases respectively, with 19 bases between them. The CDR3 has 15 amino acids. CDR1 and CDR2 from the germline V gene are MNHEY and SVGAGI. CDR3 nucleotide sequence: TGTGCCAGCAGCCACCGTGACGGGGCTGGAGAAAAACTGTTTTTT. Translation: CASSHRDGAGEKLFF.

This clone was counted only a few times. The chain links TRBV27 to TRBJ1-2; D ambiguous. The CDR3 totals 12 residues. With 4 bases removed from V and 3 bases from J, the gap between germline ends came to 6 bases. Germline CDR1 reads MNHEY; CDR2 reads SMNVEV (reference sequence). DNA of the CDR3: TGTGCCAGCAGTTCTGGGGACTATGGCTACACCTTC. Its protein is CASSSGDYGYTF.

The chain joins TRBV2 to TRBJ1-2; the D is unclear. The ends were cut back, 3 bases at V and 0 bases at J, with 11 bases in the middle. The CDR3 length is 15 residues. Germline-derived CDR1 and CDR2 are SNHLY and FYNNEI. The CDR3 DNA reads TGTGCCAGCAGTGATAAGGGCAAAACTAACTATGGCTACACCTTC. Protein sequence: CASSDKGKTNYGYTF.